The rows below give T cell receptor beta chains drawn from one sample of a study of blood T cell repertoires in COVID-19. Method: immunoSEQ multiplex PCR; TCRdb's copy keeps in-frame clones and lacks some. Of 100,000 or so clones listed, 80% to 95% were seen once; the top ten hold under 7.5%. Sequenced material: peripheral blood. These receptors were collected from a man between 65 and 85 years old with acute or convalescent COVID-19. Both conserved end residues are part of each CDR3. The D gene is left open where the match is weak. Not every row has a clone size; where given, it reads once, few, many or a size class.

clone_size j_call v_call d_call cdr3_nt cdr3_aa
- TRBJ2-1 TRBV7-9 - TGTGCCAGCAGCCCATCCTTAGGGGCGTCAAAGCAGTTCTTC CASSPSLGASKQFF
- TRBJ1-5 TRBV19 - TGTGCCAGTACTCTGGACAGCACATATAGCAATCAGCCCCAGCATTTT CASTLDSTYSNQPQHF
once TRBJ1-2 TRBV2 - TGTGCCAGCTCAATCATCCCCCAGGGGTCCGGCTACACCTTC CASSIIPQGSGYTF
- TRBJ1-6 TRBV6-6 - TGTGCCAGCACCTCCCTCGACAGGTTGCATTCACCCCTCCACTTT CASTSLDRLHSPLHF
- TRBJ1-2 TRBV2 - TGTGCCAGCAGTGATATCTATGGCTACACCTTC CASSDIYGYTF
- TRBJ2-1 TRBV18 - TGTGCCAGCTCATCGGCCCCCAGGAATGAGCAGTTCTTC CASSSAPRNEQFF
- TRBJ1-1 TRBV7-3 TRBD1 TGTGCCAGCAGCTGGCAGGGGGTGAACACTGAAGCTTTCTTT CASSWQGVNTEAFF
- TRBJ2-3 TRBV27 TRBD1 TGTGCCAGCAGTTTGTACGCCGGGACAGGCGGGTTGTATTTT CASSLYAGTGGLYF
- TRBJ1-5 TRBV10-3 - TGTGCCACCACGGGAGGGGGCAATCAGCCCCAGCATTTT CATTGGGNQPQHF
once TRBJ1-2 TRBV7-9 TRBD1 TGTGCCAGCAGCCAGGGACAGCGTCATGGCTACACCTTC CASSQGQRHGYTF
- TRBJ1-2 TRBV6-2/TRBV6-3 - TGTGCCAGCAGTTACTCCGGGAGGGGCTATGGCTACACCTTC CASSYSGRGYGYTF
few TRBJ1-1 TRBV9 - TGTGCCAGCAGCGTGAGGGCTGTGAACACTGAAGCTTTCTTT CASSVRAVNTEAFF
- TRBJ1-3 TRBV18 - TGTGCCAGCTCACTGGACAGCTCTGGAAACACCATATATTTT CASSLDSSGNTIYF
- TRBJ2-1 TRBV9 TRBD2 TGTGCCAGCAGCGTAGCCAGCGGGAGTTTGGGCAATGAGCAGTTCTTC CASSVASGSLGNEQFF
few TRBJ2-7 TRBV7-8 TRBD2 TGTGCCAGCAGCTTAGTGGGGACTAAGACCTACGAGCAGTACTTC CASSLVGTKTYEQYF
- TRBJ2-3 TRBV6-5 TRBD1 TGTGCCAGCACTGGGACAGGGGGCAGAGATACGCAGTATTTT CASTGTGGRDTQYF
once TRBJ2-1 TRBV9 TRBD2 TGTGCCAGCAGCGTAGCTTTAGCGGGAGGGCCACCGAGGGACAATGAGCAGTTCTTC CASSVALAGGPPRDNEQFF
- TRBJ2-7 TRBV5-1 TRBD1 TGCGCCAGCAGCCCACGAACCCCGGGACAGGGCGTCAACGAGCAGTACTTC CASSPRTPGQGVNEQYF
- TRBJ2-7 TRBV11-3 - TGTGCCAGCAGCATAATAGCGCGAGAGCAGTACTTC CASSIIAREQYF
- TRBJ2-2 TRBV7-2 TRBD2 TGTGCCAGCAGCTTAGAGCGGGAGGGCCCTCCCGGGGAGCTGTTTTTT CASSLEREGPPGELFF